The 11 T cell receptor beta chains below were found in one sample sequenced in a study of shared clonotypes between healthy human individuals. Clones were sequenced by immunoSEQ multiplex PCR, and TCRdb holds only the in-frame ones, with some missing. Seen here are approximately 530,000 clones, less than 96% observed once, and the top ten hold approximately 0.06%. The source material was naive CD4+ T cells sorted from blood. Subset denoted: CD45RA+ positively selected. These receptors all stem from a woman under 40 in good health.

This clone was seen a single time. The chain is built from TRBV21-1 and TRBJ2-7; TRBD2 reflects the table's D call only, with no check against the DNA. TRBV21-1 counts as a pseudogene. The CDR3 is 11 amino acids. This CDR3 reads CARPSAYEQYF. In nucleotides, the CDR3 is TGTGCCAGACCATCGGCCTACGAGCAGTACTTC.

V usage is TRBV7-3 and J usage is TRBJ2-3, with TRBD1 matching 10 bases. This CDR3 has 16 residues. V trimming: 3 bases; J trimming: 5 bases; junction bases outside the gene matches: 8. Germline assignment: CDR1 SGHTA and CDR2 FQGTGA. The DNA for the CDR3 is TGTGCCAGCAGCTTGTCGGGACAGGGGCGGGAAGATACGCAGTATTTT. This encodes CASSLSGQGREDTQYF. Drawing the rest from reference TRBV7-3 and TRBJ2-3, the complete variable domain is GAGVSQTPSNKVTEKGKYVELRCDPISGHTALYWYRQSLGQGPEFLIYFQGTGAADDSGLPNDRFFAVRPEGSVSTLKIQRTERGDSAVYLCASSLSGQGREDTQYFGPGTRLTVL.

This chain uses TRBV4-1 with TRBJ1-2; a weak D match, TRBD1 (5 bases). The ends were cut back, 0 bases at V and 7 bases at J, with 12 bases in the middle. CDR1 is MGHRA, CDR2 YSYEKL, per germline. This CDR3 is 14 amino acids long. The CDR3 loop reads CASSQEAGLGGYTF. In DNA, the CDR3 is TGCGCCAGCAGCCAAGAAGCGGGGCTGGGTGGCTACACCTTC.

V usage is TRBV13 and J usage is TRBJ1-1; 8 positions agree with TRBD1. V was pared by 4 bases and J by 4 bases, with 8 bases of the junction left unmatched. Looked up from germline, CDR1 is PRHDT and CDR2 is FYEKMQ (reference sequence). The CDR3 is 15 amino acids. The CDR3 nucleotides read TGTGCCAGCAGCTCTACACAGGGGGTGCGCACTGAAGCTTTCTTT. It specifies CASSSTQGVRTEAFF.

This chain links TRBV28 with TRBJ2-7, with D tentatively TRBD2 (5 bases). The CDR3 length is 14 residues. With 2 bases removed from V and 5 bases from J, the gap between germline ends came to 13 bases. Germline V gene data show CDR1 as MDHEN and CDR2 as SYDVKM. The CDR3 loop is CASSLAGKSHEQYF. The CDR3 coding sequence is TGTGCCAGCAGTTTAGCGGGTAAGAGCCACGAGCAGTACTTC.

This clone is a singleton in its sample. V usage is TRBV28 and J usage is TRBJ1-3, with D possibly matching TRBD1 (6 bases). Trimming pared 3 bases from V and 4 bases from J, leaving 10 bases between. This CDR3 has 14 residues. Germline CDR1 reads MDHEN; CDR2 reads SYDVKM. CDR3 residues: CASSLGTSGNTIYF. In DNA, the CDR3 is TGTGCCAGCAGTTTGGGGACAAGCGGAAACACCATATATTTT.

The chain employs TRBV5-1 and TRBJ2-3; D could derive from TRBD1 or TRBD2 (5 bases each). The CDR3 totals 14 residues. Germline V gene sequence: CDR1 SGHRS, CDR2 YFSETQ. V gave up 5 bases and J gave up 1 base, with 11 bases separating them. The CDR3 sequence is CASRPGRGTDTQYF. In DNA form, the CDR3 reads TGCGCCAGCAGACCGGGACGGGGCACAGATACGCAGTATTTT.

The chain combines TRBV28 with TRBJ1-5; 7 bases are shared with TRBD1. The V gene's germline CDR1 is MDHEN and CDR2 SYDVKM. The junction had 12 bases not matched to a gene; V was cut back by 3 bases and J by 4 bases. This CDR3 has 17 amino acids. The CDR3: CASSFVQGVTRNQPQHF. The CDR3 coding sequence is TGTGCCAGCAGTTTTGTGCAGGGGGTGACTAGGAATCAGCCCCAGCATTTT.

The genes are TRBV28 and TRBJ2-7; TRBD1 matches 8 bases. The CDR3 runs 13 residues. In germline, CDR1 is MDHEN, CDR2 SYDVKM. V lost 7 bases and J lost 4; bases outside the gene matches: 6. The CDR3 DNA is TGTGCCAGCAAGCAGGACAGGGAATACGAGCAGTACTTC. Amino acids: CASKQDREYEQYF.

The chain couples TRBV27 to TRBJ2-7, with 11 bases matching TRBD2. The CDR3 sequence is 18 residues long. Germline CDR1 reads MNHEY; CDR2 reads SMNVEV (reference sequence). After removal of 6 bases from V and 6 bases from J, the junction contained 19 bases not matched to a gene. CDR3 DNA: TGTGCCAGCAGCTCCGCCCGGACTAGCGGGTCTCGCCGGCTCGAGCAGTACTTC. As protein: CASSSARTSGSRRLEQYF.

This chain uses TRBV28 with TRBJ2-7; D is possibly TRBD2 (5 bases). The CDR3 extends over 13 amino acids. From germline, CDR1 is MDHEN and CDR2 SYDVKM. Between the trimmed V and J ends, which lost 5 bases and 6 bases, there was a span of 14 bases. CDR3 protein: CASSITRPPEQYF. In DNA, the CDR3 is TGTGCCAGCAGTATAACTAGGCCCCCCGAGCAGTACTTC.